This T cell receptor (beta chain) was obtained from a study of CD8+ T cells in alopecia areata. Germline CDR1 and CDR2: SGHDT and YYEEEE. The CDR3 sequence is 16 residues long. The V and J ends lost 0 bases and 4 bases respectively, with 14 bases between them. Extracted RNA was reverse transcribed into cDNA, the sequencing template. Measured with immunoSEQ multiplex PCR; TCRdb has only the in-frame clones, and not every one. Of around 200,000 clones listed, roughly 64% are singletons. Treatment specified: oral pan-JAK inhibitor, 5-10 mg twice daily. Collection of lesional scalp punch biopsies and peripheral blood was performed in alopecia areata patients.

The specimen was CD8+ T cells sorted from blood, collected at week 24, from a patient treated with tofacitinib. J is TRBJ1-5 and V is TRBV5-6; D ambiguous. This sequence was found in a human donor with alopecia areata. DNA of the CDR3: TGTGCCAGCAGCTTGGGCCAGAACTTCATTAATCAGCCCCAGCATTTT. Protein product: CASSLGQNFINQPQHF.